The 26 T cell receptor beta chains below were found in one sample sequenced in a study of T cell repertoires in cytomegalovirus infection. One entry per CDR3 protein, called by TCRdb with MiXCR from the reads. The sample contains hundreds of thousands of distinct CDR3 sequences, more than 8% of which appear only once. Sequencing was performed on PBMCs. Source of these receptors: a human donor in good health (CMV status not recorded). Some clones in this sample may be carry-over from other donors' samples.

This clonotype was counted only a few times. In DNA form, the CDR3 reads TGTGCCAGCAGCGGCTACAGTTCACCCCTCCACTTT. Translating it yields CASSGYSSPLHF. This chain uses TRBV7-2 with TRBJ1-6; no definite D call. The CDR3 is made up of 12 amino acids. Trimming stripped 5 bases from V and 9 bases from J, with 8 bases between. Germline-derived CDR1 and CDR2 are SGHTA and FQGNSA.

This clonotype appeared many times. This chain links TRBV12-3 or TRBV12-4 with TRBJ1-2, with D possibly being TRBD1 (6 bases). The ends were cut back, 2 bases at V and 4 bases at J, with 8 bases in the middle. The CDR3 extends over 13 amino acids. This CDR3 reads CASSLIRGYGYTF. Here the CDR3 DNA reads TGTGCCAGCAGTTTAATCAGGGGCTATGGCTACACCTTC.

This clonotype was seen more than once but under ten times. The chain links TRBV7-3 to TRBJ2-2; TRBD2 matches at 8 bases. CDR3 length equals 15 residues. V shed 6 bases and J 5 bases; nucleotides not matched to a gene: 8. Germline CDR1 and CDR2: SGHTA and FQGTGA. The CDR3 region is CASSAMRGATGELFF. The CDR3 DNA follows: TGTGCCAGCAGTGCCATGCGGGGGGCGACCGGGGAGCTGTTTTTT.

The chain couples TRBV5-1 to TRBJ2-1, with TRBD2 matching over 7 bases. CDR1 is SGHRS and CDR2 is YFSETQ in the germline V gene. J was trimmed by 8 bases and V by 0 bases; bases with no gene match: 2. The CDR3 is 13 residues long. DNA for the CDR3: TGCGCCAGCAGCTTGGTGGCGGGGGATGAGCAGTTCTTC. Translating it yields CASSLVAGDEQFF.

This clonotype was seen a few times. The rearrangement joins TRBV10-3 to TRBJ2-1; maybe TRBD2 (5 bases). This CDR3 has 14 residues. Germline CDR1 reads ENHRY; CDR2 reads SYGVKD. V lost 2 bases and J 5 bases, leaving 10 bases between the germline ends. CDR3 region: CAISEHSGNNEQFF. The CDR3 DNA follows: TGTGCCATCAGTGAGCACAGCGGAAACAATGAGCAGTTCTTC.

Turning to this clonotype: A much bigger clone sits one base away, suggesting this may be a read error. This rearrangement joins TRBV7-9 to TRBJ2-2; TRBD2 matches 8 bases. The CDR3 runs 16 residues. In germline, CDR1 is SEHNR, CDR2 FQNEAQ (reference sequence). Written as DNA, the CDR3 is TGTGTCAGCACCTCAACTGGACTAGCCAACACCGGGGAGCTGTTTTTT. This gives the protein CVSTSTGLANTGELFF. Full variable domain (outside the CDR3, taken from reference TRBV7-9 and TRBJ2-2): DTGVSQNPRHKITKRGQNVTFRCDPISEHNRLYWYRQTLGQGPEFLTYFQNEAQLEKSRLLSDRFSAERPKGSFSTLEIQRTEQGDSAMYLCVSTSTGLANTGELFFGEGSRLTVL.

In this sample, this clonotype turned up many times. The chain combines TRBV7-9 with TRBJ1-2; D is undetermined. The length of the CDR3 is 12 residues. V was shortened by 7 bases and J by 1 base, with 7 bases between the two germline ends. CDR1 is SEHNR, CDR2 FQNEAQ, per germline (reference sequence). The CDR3 bases are TGTGCCAGCACACAGTTTAACTATGGCTACACCTTC. Translating gives CASTQFNYGYTF.

This clonotype showed up just a few times. V is TRBV18 and J is TRBJ1-2, with 7 bases aligning to TRBD1. The CDR3 extends over 16 amino acids. CDR1 is KGHSH and CDR2 is LQKENI in the germline V gene. After removal of 3 bases from V and 4 bases from J, the junction contained 11 bases not matched to a gene. The CDR3 DNA sequence: TGTGCCAGCTCACCGGGAGGGACAGAACAACTCTATGGCTACACCTTC. Residues: CASSPGGTEQLYGYTF.

This clonotype was observed at least ten times. The V and J genes are TRBV4-3 and TRBJ1-1; 10 nucleotides line up with TRBD1. The V and J ends lost 2 bases and 0 bases, in that order; junction bases with no gene match: 6. The CDR3 totals 17 residues. The germline V gene has CDR1 LGHNA and CDR2 YSLEER. The CDR3 nucleotides are TGCGCCAGCAGCCAATCCCTGGGACAGGGGCTGAACACTGAAGCTTTCTTT. It encodes CASSQSLGQGLNTEAFF.

This clonotype was seen at least ten times. J is TRBJ1-6 and V is TRBV3-1; D possibly corresponds to TRBD1 (5 bases). There are 14 residues in the CDR3. CDR1 is LGHDT, CDR2 YNNKEL, per germline (reference sequence). V was trimmed by 4 bases and J by 6 bases, leaving 10 bases between them. The CDR3: CASSRGRVNSPLHF. DNA of the CDR3: TGTGCCAGCAGCCGTGGCAGGGTTAATTCACCCCTCCACTTT.

This clonotype showed up many times. The J gene is TRBJ1-1, the V gene TRBV15; D is ambiguous. This CDR3 comprises 16 residues. The V end was cut by 1 base, the J end by 6 bases, with 18 bases between. Germline V gives CDR1 LNHNV, CDR2 YYDKDF (reference sequence). The CDR3: CATSRVPTSFDSEAFF. In DNA form, the CDR3 reads TGTGCCACCAGCAGAGTTCCGACAAGTTTTGATTCTGAAGCTTTCTTT.

This chain uses TRBV4-2 with TRBJ2-1; 7 bases agree with TRBD2. V lost 0 bases and J lost 4; bases outside the gene matches: 6. In germline, CDR1 is LGHNA, CDR2 YNFKEQ. CDR3 length: 16 residues. CDR3: CASSQDPLAAYNEQFF. In DNA form, the CDR3 reads TGTGCCAGCAGCCAAGATCCCCTAGCGGCTTACAATGAGCAGTTCTTC.

The chain uses TRBV20-1 and TRBJ1-6, with 10 bases aligning to TRBD1. Germline CDR1 and CDR2: DFQATT and SNEGSKA (reference sequence). The CDR3 totals 15 residues. Trimming took 0 bases from V and 7 from J; bases not matched to a gene: 3. The chain's CDR3 is CSAREGTGANSPLHF. CDR3 sequence (DNA): TGCAGTGCTAGAGAGGGGACAGGGGCAAATTCACCCCTCCACTTT.

This clonotype was counted many times. This chain connects TRBV4-1 to TRBJ2-2; D may match TRBD1 or TRBD2 (5 bases each). This CDR3 is built from 14 residues. The germline V gene encodes CDR1 MGHRA and CDR2 YSYEKL. Trimming took 0 bases from V and 5 from J, leaving 7 bases between them. DNA of the CDR3: TGCGCCAGCAGCCAAGAGGGGGTAACCGGGGAGCTGTTTTTT. Encoded protein: CASSQEGVTGELFF.

There are many counts of this clonotype. The genes are TRBV27 and TRBJ1-1; D call uncertain. The CDR3 is 13 residues long. Germline V CDR1 and CDR2: MNHEY, SMNVEV (reference sequence). V lost 8 bases to trimming and J lost 0 bases, with 10 bases between them. The CDR3 reads CASGSRLNTEAFF. CDR3 coding DNA: TGTGCCAGCGGATCACGGCTGAACACTGAAGCTTTCTTT.

Many counts were recorded for this clonotype. The J gene is TRBJ2-6, the V gene TRBV4-1; TRBD1 might be the D (6 bases). The V gene lost 4 bases and the J gene lost 2 bases, with 9 bases spanning the gap. Germline-derived CDR1 and CDR2 are MGHRA and YSYEKL. The CDR3 consists of 15 residues. The CDR3 loop is CASSPGDPGANVLTF. The DNA of the CDR3 is TGCGCCAGCAGCCCAGGGGATCCTGGGGCCAACGTCCTGACTTTC.

V and J are TRBV12-3 or TRBV12-4 and TRBJ1-4; TRBD1 agrees at 7 bases. The CDR3 has 17 amino acids. With 7 bases clipped from V and 8 bases from J, the junction kept 19 bases outside the gene matches. The chain's CDR3 is CASTTGTDLYHREKLFF. CDR3 in DNA: TGTGCCAGCACCACAGGGACAGACCTCTATCATAGGGAAAAACTGTTTTTT.

This chain joins TRBV7-9 and TRBJ2-7; possible D gene TRBD2, 5 bases. Trimming pared 6 bases from V and 5 bases from J, leaving 11 bases between. Germline CDR1 and CDR2: SEHNR and FQNEAQ (reference sequence). The CDR3 covers 12 residues. CDR3: CASRYTSNEQYF. The DNA of the CDR3 is TGTGCCAGCAGGTATACTAGTAACGAGCAGTACTTC.

V usage is TRBV28 and J usage is TRBJ1-1; D is unresolved. Trimming removed 6 bases at V and 2 bases at J, with 16 bases between. The CDR3 is 15 amino acids. CDR1 and CDR2 (germline): MDHEN, SYDVKM. In DNA form, the CDR3 reads TGTGCCAGCAGGCGTTATGCAGGAGCTAACACTGAAGCTTTCTTT. It yields the protein CASRRYAGANTEAFF.

This clonotype was detected ten times or more. CDR3 region: CASSLAPGQGYEQYF. CDR3 coding DNA: TGTGCCAGCAGCTTAGCCCCTGGACAGGGTTACGAGCAGTACTTC. The rearrangement uses TRBV11-1 and TRBJ2-7; 8 bases align to TRBD1. Trimming removed 0 bases from V and 4 bases from J; junction bases left unmatched: 5. Looked up from germline, CDR1 is SGHAT and CDR2 is FQDESV (reference sequence). The CDR3 is 15 residues long.

This clonotype was seen many times. The chain uses TRBV4-2 and TRBJ1-1, with D unclear. CDR1 is LGHNA, CDR2 YNFKEQ, per germline. The CDR3 length is 14 residues. Trimming shortened V by 0 bases and J by 3 bases, and 8 bases separated the two germline ends. CDR3 nucleotides: TGTGCCAGCAGCCAAGATTTGACGGACACTGAAGCTTTCTTT. Translating it yields CASSQDLTDTEAFF.

The chain uses TRBV11-2 and TRBJ1-4; perhaps TRBD1 as D (6 bases). The CDR3 has 16 amino acids. The germline V and J ends were trimmed by 5 bases and 0 bases, with 13 bases remaining between them. CDR1 and CDR2 from the germline V gene are SGHAT and FQNNGV. CDR3 sequence (DNA): TGTGCCAGCAGCCCAGTTAGGACAGCAACTAATGAAAAACTGTTTTTT. It is translated as CASSPVRTATNEKLFF.

The V call is TRBV4-3, the J call TRBJ2-6; no definite D call. The CDR3 covers 16 residues. V shed 1 base and J shed 4 bases, with 11 bases lying between them. Germline V lookup: CDR1 LGHNA, CDR2 YSLEER. Here the CDR3 reads CASSQGLLLGANVLTF. CDR3 bases: TGCGCCAGCAGCCAAGGACTGCTTCTGGGGGCCAACGTCCTGACTTTC.

The V and J genes are TRBV27 and TRBJ1-3; 11 bases match TRBD1. Per germline, CDR1 MNHEY and CDR2 SMNVEV (reference sequence). The V gene end was trimmed by 5 bases and the J gene end by 1 base; junction bases not matched to a gene: 16. This CDR3 contains 20 residues. Here the CDR3 reads CASSPNRDRGMGGSGNTIYF. CDR3 nucleotides: TGTGCCAGCAGTCCAAACCGGGACAGGGGGATGGGTGGATCTGGAAACACCATATATTTT.

The chain employs TRBV3-1 and TRBJ1-1; 11 nucleotides match TRBD1. Trimming took 1 base from V and 0 from J; bases not matched to a gene: 7. This CDR3 has 18 residues. The germline V gene encodes CDR1 LGHDT and CDR2 YNNKEL (reference sequence). CDR3 sequence reads: CASSQAWDRGFMNTEAFF. CDR3 nucleotide sequence: TGTGCCAGCAGCCAAGCTTGGGACAGGGGGTTTATGAACACTGAAGCTTTCTTT.

This clonotype has ten or more counts. The chain combines TRBV28 with TRBJ2-7; D not certain. Germline CDR1 reads MDHEN; CDR2 reads SYDVKM. This CDR3 has 14 residues. The V end was cut by 4 bases, the J end by 4 bases, with 14 bases between. The CDR3 region has the DNA TGTGCCAGCAGTTACGCAGGCTTTCAATACGAGCAGTACTTC. Residues: CASSYAGFQYEQYF. Based on the CDR3 plus reference TRBV28 and TRBJ2-7, the full variable domain is DVKVTQSSRYLVKRTGEKVFLECVQDMDHENMFWYRQDPGLGLRLIYFSYDVKMKEKGDIPEGYSVSREKKERFSLILESASTNQTSMYLCASSYAGFQYEQYFGPGTRLTVT.